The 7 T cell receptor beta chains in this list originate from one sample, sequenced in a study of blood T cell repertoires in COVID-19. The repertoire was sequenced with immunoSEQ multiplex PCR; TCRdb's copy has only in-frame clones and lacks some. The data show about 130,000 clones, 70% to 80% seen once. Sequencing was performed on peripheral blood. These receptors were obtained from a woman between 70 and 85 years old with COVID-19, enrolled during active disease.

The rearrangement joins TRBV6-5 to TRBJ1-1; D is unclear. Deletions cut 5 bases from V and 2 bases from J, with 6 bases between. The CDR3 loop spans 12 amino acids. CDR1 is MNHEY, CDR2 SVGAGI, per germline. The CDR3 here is CASSMTNTEAFF. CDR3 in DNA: TGTGCCAGCAGTATGACTAACACTGAAGCTTTCTTT.

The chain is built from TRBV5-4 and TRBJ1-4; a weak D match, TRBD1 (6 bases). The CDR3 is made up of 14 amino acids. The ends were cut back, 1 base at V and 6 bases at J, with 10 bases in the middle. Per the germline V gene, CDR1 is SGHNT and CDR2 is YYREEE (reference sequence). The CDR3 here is CASSLWGRDEKLFF. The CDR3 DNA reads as TGTGCCAGCAGCTTGTGGGGGCGCGATGAAAAACTGTTTTTT.

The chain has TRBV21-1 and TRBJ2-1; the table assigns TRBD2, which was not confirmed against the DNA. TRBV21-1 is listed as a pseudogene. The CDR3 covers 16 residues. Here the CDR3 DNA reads TGTGCCAGCAGCAAAGGACTAGCGGGGGGCAGCGATGAGCAGTTCTTC. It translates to CASSKGLAGGSDEQFF.

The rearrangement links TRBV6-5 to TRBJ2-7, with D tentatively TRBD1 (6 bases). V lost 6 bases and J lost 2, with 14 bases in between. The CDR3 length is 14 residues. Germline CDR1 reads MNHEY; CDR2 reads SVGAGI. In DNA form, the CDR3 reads TGTGCCAGCAGAGACACAGGGATCACCTACGAGCAGTACTTC. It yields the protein CASRDTGITYEQYF.

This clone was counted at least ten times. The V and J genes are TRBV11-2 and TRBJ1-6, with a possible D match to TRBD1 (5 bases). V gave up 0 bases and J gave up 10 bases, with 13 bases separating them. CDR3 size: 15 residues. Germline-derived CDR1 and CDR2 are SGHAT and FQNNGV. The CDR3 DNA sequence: TGTGCCAGCAGCTTAGAAGCCGGGGGGGTATCACCCCTCCACTTT. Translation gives CASSLEAGGVSPLHF.

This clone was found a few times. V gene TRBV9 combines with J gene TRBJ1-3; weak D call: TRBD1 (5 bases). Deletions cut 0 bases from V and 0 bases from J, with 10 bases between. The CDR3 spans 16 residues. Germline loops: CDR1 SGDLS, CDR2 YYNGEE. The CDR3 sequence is CASSVEGQGSGNTIYF. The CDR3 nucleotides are TGTGCCAGCAGCGTAGAGGGGCAGGGCTCTGGAAACACCATATATTTT. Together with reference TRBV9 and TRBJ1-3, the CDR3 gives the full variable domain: DSGVTQTPKHLITATGQRVTLRCSPRSGDLSVYWYQQSLDQGLQFLIQYYNGEERAKGNILERFSAQQFPDLHSELNLSSLELGDSALYFCASSVEGQGSGNTIYFGEGSWLTVV.

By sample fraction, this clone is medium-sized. The CDR3 bases are TGTGCCAGCAGTTACTCGATAGGGGACTCATCCGGGGAGCTGTTTTTT. Protein: CASSYSIGDSSGELFF. The chain couples TRBV6-5 to TRBJ2-2; D may be TRBD2 (6 bases). CDR1 MNHEY and CDR2 SVGAGI come from the germline V gene. V was cut by 0 bases and J by 6 bases, with 14 bases left in between. The CDR3 runs to 16 residues.